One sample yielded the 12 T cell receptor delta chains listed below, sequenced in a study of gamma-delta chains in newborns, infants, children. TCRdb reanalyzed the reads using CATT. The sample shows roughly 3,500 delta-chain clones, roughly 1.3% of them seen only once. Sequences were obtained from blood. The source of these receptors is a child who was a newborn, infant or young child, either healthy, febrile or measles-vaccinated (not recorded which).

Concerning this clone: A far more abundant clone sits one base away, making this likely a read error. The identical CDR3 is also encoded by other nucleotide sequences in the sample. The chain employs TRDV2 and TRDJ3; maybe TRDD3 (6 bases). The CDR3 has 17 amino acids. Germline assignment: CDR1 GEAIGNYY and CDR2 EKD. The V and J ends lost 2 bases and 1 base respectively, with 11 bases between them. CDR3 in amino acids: CACDKLGDSWDTRQMFF. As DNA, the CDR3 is TGTGCCTGTGACAAACTAGGGGATTCCTGGGACACCCGACAGATGTTTTTC.

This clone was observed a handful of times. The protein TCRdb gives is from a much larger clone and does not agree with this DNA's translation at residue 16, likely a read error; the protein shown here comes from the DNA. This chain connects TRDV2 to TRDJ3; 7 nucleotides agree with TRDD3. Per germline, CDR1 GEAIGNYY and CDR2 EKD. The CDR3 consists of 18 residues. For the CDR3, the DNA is TGTGCCTGTGACTCCTGGGGGCCCCGCTCCTGGGACACCCGACAGGTGTTTTTC. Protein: CACDSWGPRSWDTRQVFF.

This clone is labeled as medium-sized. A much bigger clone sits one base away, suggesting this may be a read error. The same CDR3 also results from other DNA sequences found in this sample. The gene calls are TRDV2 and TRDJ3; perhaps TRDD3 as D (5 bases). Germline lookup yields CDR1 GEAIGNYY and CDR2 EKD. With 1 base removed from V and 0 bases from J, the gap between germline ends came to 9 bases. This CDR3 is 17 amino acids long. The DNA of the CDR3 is TGTGCCTGTGACACGCTGGGAGGCTCCTGGGACACCCGACAGATGTTTTTC. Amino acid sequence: CACDTLGGSWDTRQMFF.

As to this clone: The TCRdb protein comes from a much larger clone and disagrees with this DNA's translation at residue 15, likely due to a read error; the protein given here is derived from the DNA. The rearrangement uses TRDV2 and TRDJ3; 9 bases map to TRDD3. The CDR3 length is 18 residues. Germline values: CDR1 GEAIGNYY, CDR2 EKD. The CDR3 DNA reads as TGTGCCTGTGACTTGGTGGGGGATAGCTCCTGGGACACCCGACGGATGTTTTTC. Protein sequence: CACDLVGDSSWDTRRMFF.

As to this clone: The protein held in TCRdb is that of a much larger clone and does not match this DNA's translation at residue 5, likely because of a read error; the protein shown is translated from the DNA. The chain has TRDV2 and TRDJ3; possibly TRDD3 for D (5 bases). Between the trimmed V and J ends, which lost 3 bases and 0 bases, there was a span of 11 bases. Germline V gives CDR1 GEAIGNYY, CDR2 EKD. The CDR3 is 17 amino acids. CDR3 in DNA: TGTGCCTGTGACGCGCTGGGAAGCTCCTGGGACACCCGACAGATGTTTTTC. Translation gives CACDALGSSWDTRQMFF.

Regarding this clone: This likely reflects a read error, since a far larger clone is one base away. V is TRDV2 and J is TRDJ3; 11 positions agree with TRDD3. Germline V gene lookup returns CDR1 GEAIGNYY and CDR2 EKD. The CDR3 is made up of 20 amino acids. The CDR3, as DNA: TGTGCCTGTGACACCGTACTGGGGGATAAAAGCTCCTGGGGCACCCGACAGATGTTTTTC. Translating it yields CACDTVLGDKSSWGTRQMFF.

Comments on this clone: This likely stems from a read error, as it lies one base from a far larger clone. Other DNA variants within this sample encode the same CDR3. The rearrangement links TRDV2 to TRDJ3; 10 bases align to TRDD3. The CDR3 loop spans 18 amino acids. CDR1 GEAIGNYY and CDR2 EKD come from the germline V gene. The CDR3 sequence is CACDTGGYATWDTRQMFF. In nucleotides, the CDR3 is TGTGCCTGTGACACCGGGGGATACGCGACCTGGGACACCCGTCAGATGTTTTTC.

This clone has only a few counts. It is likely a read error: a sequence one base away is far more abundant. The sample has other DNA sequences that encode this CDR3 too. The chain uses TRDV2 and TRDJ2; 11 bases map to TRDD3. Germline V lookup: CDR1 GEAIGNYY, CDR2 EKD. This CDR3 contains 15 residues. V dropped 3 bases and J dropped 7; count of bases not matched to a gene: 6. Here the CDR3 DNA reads TGTGCCTGTGACCTGCTGGGGGATACTGAAGCACAACTCTTCTTT. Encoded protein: CACDLLGDTEAQLFF.

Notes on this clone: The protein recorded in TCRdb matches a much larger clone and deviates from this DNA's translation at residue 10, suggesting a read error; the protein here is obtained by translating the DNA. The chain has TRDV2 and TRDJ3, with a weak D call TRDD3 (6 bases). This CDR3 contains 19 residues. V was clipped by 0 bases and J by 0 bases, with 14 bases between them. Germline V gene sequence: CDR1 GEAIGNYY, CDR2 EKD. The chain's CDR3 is CACDTVGVPGSWDTRQMFF. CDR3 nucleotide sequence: TGTGCCTGTGACACCGTGGGGGTCCCAGGCTCCTGGGACACCCGACAGATGTTTTTC.

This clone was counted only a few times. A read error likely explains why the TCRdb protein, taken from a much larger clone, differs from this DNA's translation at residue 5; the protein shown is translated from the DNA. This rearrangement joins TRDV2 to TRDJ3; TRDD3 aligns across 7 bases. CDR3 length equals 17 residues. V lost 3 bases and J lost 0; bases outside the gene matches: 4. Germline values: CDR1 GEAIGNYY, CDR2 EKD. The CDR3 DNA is TGTGCCTGTGACGCCTTGGGGGACTCCTGGGACACCCGACAGATGTTTTTC. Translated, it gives CACDALGDSWDTRQMFF.

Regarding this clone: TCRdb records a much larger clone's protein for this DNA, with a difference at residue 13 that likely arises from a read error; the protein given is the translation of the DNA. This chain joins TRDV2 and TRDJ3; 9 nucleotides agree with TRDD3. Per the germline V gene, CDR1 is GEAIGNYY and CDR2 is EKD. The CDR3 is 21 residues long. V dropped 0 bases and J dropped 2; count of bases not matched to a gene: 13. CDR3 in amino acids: CACDTGITGGMSPWDTRQMFF. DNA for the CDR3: TGTGCCTGTGACACCGGGATTACTGGGGGAATGAGCCCCTGGGACACCCGACAGATGTTTTTC.

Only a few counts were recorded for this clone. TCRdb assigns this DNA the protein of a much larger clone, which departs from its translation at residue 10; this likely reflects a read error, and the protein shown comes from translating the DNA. DNA for the CDR3: TGTGCAGCAAGCGCGGGGGCCACCTCCCGGGACACCCGACAGATGTTTTTC. Its protein is CAASAGATSRDTRQMFF. The chain uses TRAV29/DV5 and TRDJ3, with TRDD3 as a possible D gene (5 bases). This CDR3 region has 17 residues. Germline V gene data show CDR1 as NSMFDY and CDR2 as ISSIKDK.